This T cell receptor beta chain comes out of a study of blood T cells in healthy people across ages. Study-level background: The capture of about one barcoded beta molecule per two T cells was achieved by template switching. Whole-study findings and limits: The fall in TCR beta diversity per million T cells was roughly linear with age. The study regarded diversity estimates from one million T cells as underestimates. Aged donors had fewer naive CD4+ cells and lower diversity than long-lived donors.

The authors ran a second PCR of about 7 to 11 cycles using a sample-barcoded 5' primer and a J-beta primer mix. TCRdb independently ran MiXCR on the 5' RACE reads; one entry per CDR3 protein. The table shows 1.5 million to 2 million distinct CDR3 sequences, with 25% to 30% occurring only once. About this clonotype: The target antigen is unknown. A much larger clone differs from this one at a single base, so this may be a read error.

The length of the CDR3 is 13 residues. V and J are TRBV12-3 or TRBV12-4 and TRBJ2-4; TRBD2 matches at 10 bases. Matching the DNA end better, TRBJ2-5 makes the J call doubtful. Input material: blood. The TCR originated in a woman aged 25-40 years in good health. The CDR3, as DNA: TGTGACAGCGGACTAGCGGACCAAGAGACCCAGTACTTC. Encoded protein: CDSGLADQETQYF.